This T cell receptor beta chain was captured by sequencing in a study of blood T cell repertoires in COVID-19. Sequenced by immunoSEQ multiplex PCR; TCRdb stores in-frame clones only, minus some. Of a few hundred thousand clones in the sample, more than 70% were seen once. V was clipped by 0 bases and J by 6 bases; unmatched bases: 13. CDR3 length: 16 amino acids. In germline, CDR1 is SQVTM, CDR2 ANQGSEA. Participants had their cohort set by participant-reported clinical history. The source material was PBMCs or T cells enriched from blood (not recorded which). The sequence came from a woman in her thirties or forties with acute COVID-19. This chain links TRBV29-1 with TRBJ1-1; 7 nucleotides line up with TRBD1. The CDR3, as DNA: TGCAGCGTTGAAGATGCCCGAGGAGGGGGCTTTTCTGAAGCTTTCTTT. Its translation is CSVEDARGGGFSEAFF.